This T cell receptor beta chain comes out of a study of blood T cell repertoires in COVID-19. Overall study context: Some COVID-19 samples were acute and others convalescent; all came from the United States, Italy and Spain. From T cells, B-cell-depleted T cells, or PBMCs came the material, which was cDNA or gDNA.

CDR1 is GTSNPN and CDR2 is SVGIG in the germline V gene (reference sequence). Trimming stripped 4 bases from V and 6 bases from J, with 17 bases between. The CDR3 loop spans 14 amino acids. This clone was counted a few times. Authors' analysis steps: Reference gene primers were amplified, and this amplification served to estimate nucleated cell counts. Measured with immunoSEQ multiplex PCR; TCRdb has only the in-frame clones, and not every one. For V, J and clone size, that table is used; D and trimming come from the DNA. The sample has 170,000 or so clones, approximately 86% seen once. The material sequenced was peripheral blood. J is TRBJ2-3 and V is TRBV30; D might be TRBD1 (6 bases). This TCR was sampled from a man aged 50-59 years with active or convalescent COVID-19. The CDR3 loop is CAWKPTGSRDTQYF. The CDR3 DNA reads TGTGCCTGGAAACCCACAGGGTCCCGTGATACGCAGTATTTT.